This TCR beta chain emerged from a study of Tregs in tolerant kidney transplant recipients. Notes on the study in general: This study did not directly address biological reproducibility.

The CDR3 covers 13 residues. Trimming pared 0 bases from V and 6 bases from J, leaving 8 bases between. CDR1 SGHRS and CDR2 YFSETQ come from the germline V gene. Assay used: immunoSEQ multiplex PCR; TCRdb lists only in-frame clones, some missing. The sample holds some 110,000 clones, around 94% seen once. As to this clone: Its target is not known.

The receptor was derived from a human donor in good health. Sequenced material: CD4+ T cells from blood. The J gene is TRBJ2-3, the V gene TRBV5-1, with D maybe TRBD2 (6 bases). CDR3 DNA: TGCGCCAGCAGCTTGGGCGGGGAGGATACGCAGTATTTT. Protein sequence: CASSLGGEDTQYF.